Listed here is a single T cell receptor beta chain. Its antigen remains unidentified. In the PCR, 60 Vbeta and 13 Jbeta primers were used. The data were produced by immunoSEQ multiplex PCR, yet TCRdb's version contains in-frame clones alone and is incomplete. The repertoire consists of around 150,000 clones, with 60% to 85% occurring once and the leading ten covering roughly 2%. This entry comes from a study of cytomegalovirus exposure and HLA in healthy donors. The study's findings and limits: Productive rates of about 87% or about 30% were seen for most TCR beta V segments in an earlier analysis.

The CDR3 consists of 14 residues. The V end was cut by 1 base, the J end by 5 bases, with 11 bases between. Per the germline V gene, CDR1 is SGHDT and CDR2 is YYEEEE. Input material: PBMCs. This clonotype was sampled from a man in his fifties in good health and CMV-seropositive. V is TRBV5-6 and J is TRBJ2-3; tentatively, D is TRBD1 (5 bases). The CDR3 DNA follows: TGTGCCAGCAGCTTGAGGCAGGGATTAGATACGCAGTATTTT. Residues: CASSLRQGLDTQYF.